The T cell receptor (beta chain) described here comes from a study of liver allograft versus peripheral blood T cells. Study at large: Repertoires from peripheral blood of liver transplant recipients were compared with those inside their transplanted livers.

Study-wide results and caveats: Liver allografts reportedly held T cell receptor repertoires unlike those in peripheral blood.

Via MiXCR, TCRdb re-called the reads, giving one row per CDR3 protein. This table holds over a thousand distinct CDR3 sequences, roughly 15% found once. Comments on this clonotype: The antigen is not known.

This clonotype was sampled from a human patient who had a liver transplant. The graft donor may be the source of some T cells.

In nucleotides, the CDR3 is TGCGCCAGCAGCTTGGCCAGGGCCAACCACGAGCAGTACTTC. Translated, it gives CASSLARANHEQYF. V and J are TRBV5-1 and TRBJ2-7; tentative D call: TRBD1 (5 bases). The germline gives CDR1 SGHRS, CDR2 YFSETQ. Trimming took off 0 bases at V and 5 bases at J, with 12 bases between the two ends. The CDR3 totals 14 residues.